This T cell receptor beta chain derives from a study of cytomegalovirus exposure and HLA in healthy donors. Turning to this clone: Its cognate antigen is unknown.

The PCR used 60 Vbeta and 13 Jbeta primers. Method: immunoSEQ multiplex PCR; TCRdb's copy keeps in-frame clones and lacks some. This repertoire shows some 190,000 clones, about 85% found once; its top ten account for under 1.2%. Findings and limits, study-wide: In a later analysis, most CMV-associated TCR beta chains appeared HLA-restricted. Listed as cytomegalovirus-associated were 150 to 200 TCR beta chains. In an earlier analysis, about 87% or about 30%: the productive usage of most TCR beta V segments. Among immune exposure information, only CMV serostatus was available.

Sample: PBMCs. The TCR comes from a boy aged 2 to 10 in good health and CMV-seronegative.

The CDR3 DNA reads TGTGCCAGCAAGTGGCGGAGTGAGCAGTTCTTC. Translation gives CASKWRSEQFF. The chain recombines TRBV2 with TRBJ2-1; no clear D. The CDR3 extends over 11 amino acids. Trimming removed 7 bases at V and 9 bases at J, with 10 bases between. Germline V CDR1 and CDR2: SNHLY, FYNNEI.